This T cell receptor beta chain came from a study of T cell repertoires in cytomegalovirus infection. TCRdb redid the calling of the reads with MiXCR, one entry per CDR3 protein. Here the sample spans approximately 770,000 distinct CDR3 sequences, about 29% being singletons. The CDR3 consists of 18 residues. J lost 0 bases, V lost 3 bases, and 11 bases had no gene match. The germline V gene encodes CDR1 SGHVS and CDR2 FNYEAQ. As concerns this clonotype: The antigen remains unidentified.

The origin of this receptor is a human donor in good health (CMV status not recorded). Some clones in this sample may be carry-over from other donors' samples. Sequencing was performed on cultured CD8+ T cells from PBMCs, taken from culture after CMV antigen stimulation. The chain recombines TRBV7-6 with TRBJ2-1; 7 bases agree with TRBD1. CDR3 in DNA: TGTGCCAGCAGCTTGGAAGGGGGACAGACCTTCTCCTACAATGAGCAGTTCTTC. It is translated as CASSLEGGQTFSYNEQFF.